Below are 21 T cell receptor beta chains sequenced from a single sample in a study of neurological immune-mediated disorders. From the 5' RACE reads, TCRdb called clonotypes with MiXCR, one entry per CDR3 protein. The sample has 70,000 to 95,000 distinct CDR3 sequences; roughly an eighth are singletons. Time point in this sample: longitudinal time-point 2. Sequencing was performed on PBMCs. The receptor set was obtained from a female donor with HTLV-1-associated myelopathy (HAM/TSP).

This clonotype showed up many times. The chain combines TRBV9 with TRBJ2-3; 7 bases fit TRBD2. This CDR3 has 16 amino acids. Germline lookup yields CDR1 SGDLS and CDR2 YYNGEE. Trimming removed 2 bases from V and 4 bases from J; junction bases left unmatched: 10. CDR3 sequence reads: CASSVGAERGSDTQYF. CDR3 coding DNA: TGTGCCAGCAGCGTCGGAGCTGAGCGGGGTTCAGATACGCAGTATTTT. Combining the CDR3 with reference TRBV9 and TRBJ2-3 gives the whole variable domain DSGVTQTPKHLITATGQRVTLRCSPRSGDLSVYWYQQSLDQGLQFLIQYYNGEERAKGNILERFSAQQFPDLHSELNLSSLELGDSALYFCASSVGAERGSDTQYFGPGTRLTVL.

This clonotype was counted at least ten times. The chain recombines TRBV24-1 with TRBJ2-7; D is unresolved. The CDR3 loop spans 14 amino acids. V lost 3 bases and J 1 base, leaving 9 bases between the germline ends. CDR1 is KGHDR and CDR2 is SFDVKD in the germline V gene. The CDR3 DNA is TGTGCCACCAGTGATCCCCAGGAATCCTACGAGCAGTACTTC. Its protein product is CATSDPQESYEQYF.

This clonotype was picked up many times. This chain connects TRBV5-1 to TRBJ2-7; the match to TRBD1 covers 8 bases. Germline V gene lookup returns CDR1 SGHRS and CDR2 YFSETQ. The CDR3 is 14 residues long. Germline trimming cut 3 bases from V and 5 bases from J; bases unmatched to any gene: 7. The CDR3 loop is CASSSGQDSDEQYF. As DNA, the CDR3 is TGCGCCAGCAGCTCGGGACAGGATTCGGACGAGCAGTACTTC.

In this sample, this clonotype turned up many times. The chain is built from TRBV7-3 and TRBJ2-6; TRBD2 aligns across 9 bases. Germline V gene data show CDR1 as SGHTA and CDR2 as FQGTGA. With 5 bases clipped from V and 0 bases from J, the junction kept 8 bases outside the gene matches. CDR3 length: 18 residues. The CDR3 coding sequence is TGTGCCAGCAGCCCGAGCGGGGGGCCTTTCTCTGGGGCCAACGTCCTGACTTTC. This sequence encodes CASSPSGGPFSGANVLTF.

With respect to this clonotype: Germline is not matched at one junction end, which may reflect a read error. V gene TRBV27 combines with J gene TRBJ2-3, with D hard to call. This CDR3 is 12 amino acids long. The germline CDR1 and CDR2 sequences are MNHEY and SMNVEV (reference sequence). Here the CDR3 DNA reads TGTGCCAGCAGAGGGATTACAGATATGCAGTATTTT. Translation gives CASRGITDMQYF.

In the case of this clonotype: This could be a read error, since a much larger clone is one nucleotide away. The chain recombines TRBV10-3 with TRBJ2-7; 7 bases fit TRBD1. Germline assignment: CDR1 ENHRY and CDR2 SYGVKD. This CDR3 contains 13 residues. CDR3 nucleotide sequence: TGTGTCATTGCCGGGACAGACTCCTACGAGCAGTACTTC. It codes for CVIAGTDSYEQYF.

This clonotype was counted ten times or more. The V and J genes are TRBV6-5 and TRBJ2-3; D perhaps matches TRBD2 (7 bases). The CDR3 sequence is 18 residues long. Trimming took off 2 bases at V and 2 bases at J, with 20 bases between the two ends. Per germline, CDR1 MNHEY and CDR2 SVGAGI. In DNA form, the CDR3 reads TGTGCCAGCAGTTACGGGGCTTTTAGGGGGGGCTCCACAGATACGCAGTATTTT. It specifies CASSYGAFRGGSTDTQYF.

This clonotype was counted at least ten times. This sequence joins TRBV5-6 and TRBJ2-5; maybe TRBD1 (6 bases). Germline V CDR1 and CDR2: SGHDT, YYEEEE. The CDR3 runs 13 residues. Between the trimmed V and J ends, which lost 3 bases and 5 bases, there was a span of 11 bases. The CDR3 region has the DNA TGTGCCAGCAGCTGGGGTGACAGGGAGACCCAGTACTTC. Its protein is CASSWGDRETQYF.

This chain uses TRBV10-3 with TRBJ2-7; 11 bases map to TRBD1. Per the germline V gene, CDR1 is ENHRY and CDR2 is SYGVKD. The CDR3 has 15 residues. J was trimmed by 5 bases and V by 6 bases; bases with no gene match: 9. The CDR3 DNA reads as TGTGCCATCAGACCCTTGGACAGGGGGCACCACGAGCAGTACTTC. This translates into CAIRPLDRGHHEQYF.

This clonotype was seen ten or more times. CDR3 residues: CASRNRAYNSPLHF. CDR3 in DNA: TGTGCCAGCAGGAACAGGGCCTATAATTCACCCCTCCACTTT. The chain couples TRBV28 to TRBJ1-6, with D possibly TRBD1 on 6 matching bases. Germline V lookup: CDR1 MDHEN, CDR2 SYDVKM. This CDR3 has 14 amino acids. Trimming removed 6 bases from V and 2 bases from J, with 8 bases in between.

This clonotype was detected many times. The chain couples TRBV5-1 to TRBJ2-7; D is unresolved. The CDR3 has 14 residues. Germline V CDR1 and CDR2: SGHRS, YFSETQ. Trimming left V 0 bases short and J 3 bases short, with 10 bases between. CDR3 nucleotides: TGCGCCAGCAGCTTGGCCGGGCAGGACTACGAGCAGTACTTC. The encoded protein is CASSLAGQDYEQYF.

This clonotype was recorded many times. The V call is TRBV7-2, the J call TRBJ2-3; 9 bases are shared with TRBD2. Germline CDR1 is SGHTA and CDR2 is FQGNSA. V dropped 0 bases and J dropped 2; count of bases not matched to a gene: 6. CDR3 length: 17 amino acids. The CDR3 nucleotides read TGTGCCAGCAGCTTAGCCGGTAGCGGGGGACCCACAGATACGCAGTATTTT. Translating gives CASSLAGSGGPTDTQYF.

This clonotype was seen ten or more times. The chain recombines TRBV6-5 with TRBJ2-7; 9 positions agree with TRBD2. CDR1 and CDR2 from the germline V gene are MNHEY and SVGAGI. V gave up 8 bases and J gave up 7 bases; unmatched junction bases: 6. CDR3 length: 12 amino acids. CDR3 nucleotides: TGTGCCAGCGCGGCGGGAGGGAGAGAGCAGTACTTC. Protein: CASAAGGREQYF.

Many counts were recorded for this clonotype. This chain uses TRBV10-3 with TRBJ1-2; weak D call: TRBD1 (6 bases). The CDR3 contains 14 residues. V lost 4 bases and J 2 bases, leaving 11 bases between the germline ends. Germline V gives CDR1 ENHRY, CDR2 SYGVKD. The CDR3 region is CAISARTENYGYTF. As DNA, the CDR3 is TGTGCCATCAGTGCGAGGACAGAGAACTATGGCTACACCTTC.

Worth noting for this clonotype: Mismatch with germline at one junction end may stem from a read error. The chain carries TRBV7-6 and TRBJ2-2; the match to TRBD2 covers 9 bases. Looked up from germline, CDR1 is SGHVS and CDR2 is FNYEAQ. The CDR3 length is 14 residues. The CDR3: CASAGTSHTGDLFF. The CDR3 DNA reads TGTGCCAGTGCCGGGACTAGCCACACCGGGGATCTGTTTTTT.

V and J are TRBV21-1 and TRBJ2-7; TRBD1 was called by the table and not checked on the DNA. TRBV21-1 is a known pseudogene. The CDR3 length is 15 residues. The CDR3 coding sequence is TGTGCCAGCAGCACACCGGGACAGGGCCGACACGAGCAGTACTTC. Translated, it gives CASSTPGQGRHEQYF.

In its sample, this clonotype was seen many times. The chain recombines TRBV4-2 with TRBJ2-7; 8 bases match TRBD1. The CDR3 totals 15 residues. Losses at the gene ends were 0 bases for V and 4 bases for J; bases not matched to a gene: 5. CDR1 and CDR2 from the germline V gene are LGHNA and YNFKEQ. The DNA of the CDR3 is TGTGCCAGCAGCCAAGAAGTAGGGACAGGATACGAGCAGTACTTC. Its protein product is CASSQEVGTGYEQYF.

Points on this clonotype: A junction end diverges from the germline sequence, so it may reflect a read error. V gene TRBV15 combines with J gene TRBJ2-2; 7 bases line up with TRBD2. Germline assignment: CDR1 LNHNV and CDR2 YYDKDF (reference sequence). This CDR3 comprises 15 residues. The DNA of the CDR3 is TGTGCTACCAGCAGAGATTCGCGGGGGACCGGGGAGCTGTTTTTT. Encoded protein: CATSRDSRGTGELFF. The variable domain in full, completed from reference TRBV15 and TRBJ2-2, reads DAMVIQNPRYQVTQFGKPVTLSCSQTLNHNVMYWYQQKSSQAPKLLFHYYDKDFNNEADTPDNFQSRRPNTSFCFLDIRSPGLGDTAMYLCATSRDSRGTGELFFGEGSRLTVL.

This clonotype has at least ten counts. The J gene is TRBJ2-2, the V gene TRBV29-1; 10 bases are a match to TRBD2. J lost 2 bases, V lost 7 bases, and 13 bases had no gene match. The CDR3 runs to 17 residues. In germline, CDR1 is SQVTM, CDR2 ANQGSEA. The DNA of the CDR3 is TGCAGCGGGCGAAGAACAGCGGGGGGGATTAACACCGGGGAGCTGTTTTTT. Its translation is CSGRRTAGGINTGELFF.

This clonotype was recorded many times. The J gene is TRBJ2-7, the V gene TRBV28; no definite D call. The CDR3 sequence is 12 residues long. Germline V lookup: CDR1 MDHEN, CDR2 SYDVKM. V was cut by 1 base and J by 6 bases, with 7 bases left in between. CDR3 sequence: CASSLLPTEQYF. CDR3 nucleotides: TGTGCCAGCAGTTTATTACCCACCGAGCAGTACTTC. The full variable domain, in which reference TRBV28 and TRBJ2-7 provide the parts outside the CDR3, is DVKVTQSSRYLVKRTGEKVFLECVQDMDHENMFWYRQDPGLGLRLIYFSYDVKMKEKGDIPEGYSVSREKKERFSLILESASTNQTSMYLCASSLLPTEQYFGPGTRLTVT.

This clonotype was detected only once. This may be a read error, as it is one base from a much larger clone. The chain has TRBV7-2 and TRBJ2-2; 10 bases are shared with TRBD1. V dropped 0 bases and J dropped 5; count of bases not matched to a gene: 6. There are 17 residues in the CDR3. CDR1 and CDR2 (germline): SGHTA, FQGNSA. CDR3 sequence reads: CTSSLATGQGRTGELFF. The CDR3, as DNA: TGTACCAGCAGCTTAGCCACGGGACAGGGGAGGACCGGGGAGCTGTTTTTT.